This T cell receptor beta chain was obtained from a study of blood T cell repertoires in COVID-19. Trimming took 7 bases from V and 2 from J; bases not matched to a gene: 8. From germline, CDR1 is SEHNR and CDR2 FQNEAQ (reference sequence). The CDR3 extends over 15 amino acids. Some clones are missing from TCRdb's copy, which holds only in-frame ones; the method was immunoSEQ multiplex PCR. The sample lists over 300,000 clones; about 91% were seen once. In Cohort 3, a recovered donor had either two negative PCRs, clearance, or symptom resolution. The receptor comes from a woman in her forties who had recovered from COVID-19. The sequenced sample was PBMCs or T cells enriched from blood (not recorded which). The gene calls are TRBV7-9 and TRBJ2-3; 8 bases align to TRBD2. The CDR3 loop reads CASTMGRGDTDTQYF. In DNA, the CDR3 is TGTGCCAGCACCATGGGGCGGGGGGACACAGATACGCAGTATTTT.